These T cell receptor beta chains were read from a single sample in a study of cytomegalovirus exposure and HLA in healthy donors. Some clones are missing from TCRdb's copy, which holds only in-frame ones; the method was immunoSEQ multiplex PCR. Altogether roughly 140,000 clones are present, roughly three quarters being singletons, with the ten largest covering around 2.9%. Sequencing was performed on PBMCs. The source is a female donor in good health and CMV-seronegative. CDR3s include the opening cysteine and the closing phenylalanine or tryptophan. D genes are given only for firm matches. Size is stated for part of the rows, as once, few or many counts, or as a class when the clone is expanded.

v_call: TRBV5-1; d_call: -; j_call: TRBJ2-7; clone_size: -; cdr3_aa: CASSLGDSSYEQYF; cdr3_nt: TGCGCCAGCAGCTTAGGGGATAGCTCCTACGAGCAGTACTTC
v_call: TRBV6-1; d_call: -; j_call: TRBJ1-2; clone_size: few; cdr3_aa: CASRVGAKGYGYTF; cdr3_nt: TGTGCCAGCAGAGTTGGGGCGAAGGGCTATGGCTACACCTTC
v_call: TRBV27; d_call: -; j_call: TRBJ2-1; clone_size: -; cdr3_aa: CASSAGTRLLEQFF; cdr3_nt: TGTGCCAGCAGTGCCGGGACTCGGCTTCTCGAGCAGTTCTTC
v_call: TRBV4-2; d_call: TRBD2; j_call: TRBJ2-5; clone_size: once; cdr3_aa: CASSQDQDSGGGETQYF; cdr3_nt: TGTGCCAGCAGCCAAGATCAGGATAGCGGGGGCGGGGAGACCCAGTACTTC
v_call: TRBV9; d_call: TRBD1; j_call: TRBJ1-5; clone_size: -; cdr3_aa: CASSVGGQGYQPQHF; cdr3_nt: TGTGCCAGCAGCGTAGGAGGACAGGGGTATCAGCCCCAGCATTTT
v_call: TRBV18; d_call: TRBD2; j_call: TRBJ2-7; clone_size: -; cdr3_aa: CASSPKTGLAGAPEQYF; cdr3_nt: TGTGCCAGCTCACCGAAAACAGGACTAGCGGGGGCCCCCGAGCAGTACTTC
v_call: TRBV7-9; d_call: TRBD1; j_call: TRBJ1-4; clone_size: -; cdr3_aa: CASSAHGTGLDEKLFF; cdr3_nt: TGTGCCAGCAGCGCACACGGGACAGGGCTGGATGAAAAACTGTTTTTT
v_call: TRBV6-5; d_call: -; j_call: TRBJ1-5; clone_size: few; cdr3_aa: CASSYSGSHQPQHF; cdr3_nt: TGTGCCAGCAGTTACTCGGGCAGCCATCAGCCCCAGCATTTT
v_call: TRBV27; d_call: -; j_call: TRBJ2-1; clone_size: -; cdr3_aa: CASSPTGLFNEQFF; cdr3_nt: TGTGCCAGCAGCCCCACGGGACTCTTCAATGAGCAGTTCTTC
v_call: TRBV5-1; d_call: TRBD2; j_call: TRBJ2-1; clone_size: -; cdr3_aa: CASSASGTSGRIHNEQFF; cdr3_nt: TGCGCCAGCAGCGCATCCGGGACTAGCGGGAGAATTCACAATGAGCAGTTCTTC
v_call: TRBV5-6; d_call: TRBD2; j_call: TRBJ2-5; clone_size: -; cdr3_aa: CASSQRLAGGETQYF; cdr3_nt: TGTGCCAGCAGCCAACGACTAGCGGGGGGAGAGACCCAGTACTTC
v_call: TRBV11-2; d_call: -; j_call: TRBJ1-1; clone_size: -; cdr3_aa: CASSLRFPTGLNTEAFF; cdr3_nt: TGTGCCAGCAGCTTAAGATTCCCTACAGGGCTGAACACTGAAGCTTTCTTT
v_call: TRBV19; d_call: -; j_call: TRBJ1-1; clone_size: few; cdr3_aa: CASSQGENTEAFF; cdr3_nt: TGTGCCAGTAGTCAGGGCGAGAACACTGAAGCTTTCTTT
v_call: TRBV2; d_call: -; j_call: TRBJ2-1; clone_size: -; cdr3_aa: CASRVPGFWEQFF; cdr3_nt: TGTGCCAGCAGGGTCCCGGGGTTTTGGGAGCAGTTCTTC
v_call: TRBV6-1; d_call: -; j_call: TRBJ1-2; clone_size: once; cdr3_aa: CASSERGLGYTF; cdr3_nt: TGTGCCAGCAGTGAGCGAGGGCTAGGCTACACCTTC
v_call: TRBV7-2; d_call: -; j_call: TRBJ1-2; clone_size: -; cdr3_aa: CASSPSAGDYGYTF; cdr3_nt: TGTGCCAGCAGCCCTTCGGCGGGGGACTATGGCTACACCTTC
v_call: TRBV6-1; d_call: -; j_call: TRBJ1-5; clone_size: -; cdr3_aa: CASSEVPSGFNQPQHF; cdr3_nt: TGTGCCAGCAGTGAAGTTCCTTCGGGATTCAATCAGCCCCAGCATTTT
v_call: TRBV6-5; d_call: TRBD1; j_call: TRBJ1-5; clone_size: -; cdr3_aa: CASSLGQSNQPQHF; cdr3_nt: TGTGCCAGCAGTCTGGGACAGAGCAATCAGCCCCAGCATTTT
v_call: TRBV6-5; d_call: -; j_call: TRBJ1-2; clone_size: few; cdr3_aa: CASTLGPWYGYTF; cdr3_nt: TGTGCCAGCACCCTGGGCCCGTGGTATGGCTACACCTTC
v_call: TRBV2; d_call: TRBD1; j_call: TRBJ2-1; clone_size: -; cdr3_aa: CASSDRQGRSNEQFF; cdr3_nt: TGTGCCAGCAGTGACCGACAGGGGCGATCTAATGAGCAGTTCTTC
v_call: TRBV6-1; d_call: TRBD1; j_call: TRBJ1-1; clone_size: -; cdr3_aa: CASSGGQGALGAFF; cdr3_nt: TGTGCCAGCAGTGGGGGACAGGGGGCTTTAGGAGCTTTCTTT
v_call: TRBV27; d_call: TRBD2; j_call: TRBJ2-1; clone_size: -; cdr3_aa: CASSPPSSGSWISNEQFF; cdr3_nt: TGTGCCAGCAGTCCCCCATCTAGCGGGAGTTGGATTAGCAATGAGCAGTTCTTC
v_call: TRBV25-1; d_call: -; j_call: TRBJ2-5; clone_size: -; cdr3_aa: CASSEREETQYF; cdr3_nt: TGTGCCAGCAGTGAACGGGAAGAGACCCAGTACTTC
v_call: TRBV5-1; d_call: TRBD1; j_call: TRBJ2-2; clone_size: -; cdr3_aa: CASKDRADTGELFF; cdr3_nt: TGCGCCAGTAAGGACAGGGCGGATACCGGGGAGCTGTTTTTT
v_call: TRBV18; d_call: TRBD1; j_call: TRBJ2-5; clone_size: -; cdr3_aa: CASSASGTGGQTQYF; cdr3_nt: TGTGCCAGCTCAGCATCCGGGACAGGGGGCCAGACCCAGTACTTC
v_call: TRBV5-1; d_call: -; j_call: TRBJ2-1; clone_size: few; cdr3_aa: CASSLTAVSPNEQFF; cdr3_nt: TGCGCCAGCAGCCTGACTGCGGTCAGCCCCAATGAGCAGTTCTTC
v_call: TRBV5-1; d_call: TRBD1; j_call: TRBJ1-1; clone_size: -; cdr3_aa: CASSPDRVGSTEAFF; cdr3_nt: TGCGCCAGCAGCCCGGACAGGGTCGGAAGTACTGAAGCTTTCTTT
v_call: TRBV6-1; d_call: -; j_call: TRBJ1-5; clone_size: -; cdr3_aa: CASSVLSGTGNQPQHF; cdr3_nt: TGTGCCAGCAGTGTCCTCTCGGGGACTGGCAATCAGCCCCAGCATTTT
v_call: TRBV5-1; d_call: -; j_call: TRBJ2-7; clone_size: -; cdr3_aa: CASSADGEVGYEQYF; cdr3_nt: TGCGCCAGCAGCGCGGACGGGGAGGTGGGCTACGAGCAGTACTTC
v_call: TRBV14; d_call: -; j_call: TRBJ1-1; clone_size: few; cdr3_aa: CASSQGRGLRNTEAFF; cdr3_nt: TGTGCCAGCAGCCAGGGACGAGGACTAAGGAACACTGAAGCTTTCTTT
v_call: TRBV5-1; d_call: TRBD2; j_call: TRBJ2-5; clone_size: -; cdr3_aa: CASSGGLAVSQETQYF; cdr3_nt: TGCGCCAGCAGCGGAGGACTAGCGGTCTCCCAAGAGACCCAGTACTTC
v_call: TRBV7-2; d_call: TRBD2; j_call: TRBJ2-7; clone_size: -; cdr3_aa: CASSPRGLAGGYEQYF; cdr3_nt: TGTGCCAGCAGCCCCCGGGGACTAGCGGGGGGCTACGAGCAGTACTTC
v_call: TRBV4-2; d_call: TRBD2; j_call: TRBJ2-1; clone_size: -; cdr3_aa: CASSQDRVRGTRGNEQFF; cdr3_nt: TGTGCCAGCAGCCAAGATAGGGTCCGGGGGACTAGAGGCAATGAGCAGTTCTTC
v_call: TRBV28; d_call: -; j_call: TRBJ2-1; clone_size: few; cdr3_aa: CASSRWRYSYNEQFF; cdr3_nt: TGTGCCAGCTCCCGGTGGAGATACTCCTACAATGAGCAGTTCTTC
v_call: TRBV29-1; d_call: -; j_call: TRBJ2-6; clone_size: -; cdr3_aa: CSVTLGGAGANVLTF; cdr3_nt: TGCAGCGTCACCCTCGGCGGCGCTGGGGCCAACGTCCTGACTTTC
v_call: TRBV7-2; d_call: -; j_call: TRBJ2-2; clone_size: -; cdr3_aa: CASSLWVANTGELFF; cdr3_nt: TGTGCCAGCAGCTTATGGGTAGCTAACACCGGGGAGCTGTTTTTT
v_call: TRBV5-5; d_call: TRBD1; j_call: TRBJ2-7; clone_size: few; cdr3_aa: CASRRGQGTSYEQYF; cdr3_nt: TGTGCCAGCAGGCGGGGACAGGGTACCTCCTACGAGCAGTACTTC
v_call: TRBV7-2; d_call: -; j_call: TRBJ2-1; clone_size: -; cdr3_aa: CASSFVSGIYNEQFF; cdr3_nt: TGTGCCAGCAGCTTTGTTAGCGGAATATACAATGAGCAGTTCTTC
v_call: TRBV5-1; d_call: -; j_call: TRBJ2-7; clone_size: -; cdr3_aa: CASSLMTEVPTYEQYF; cdr3_nt: TGCGCCAGCAGCTTGATGACAGAAGTTCCTACCTACGAGCAGTACTTC
v_call: TRBV6-1; d_call: -; j_call: TRBJ1-1; clone_size: once; cdr3_aa: CASNGGFTEAFF; cdr3_nt: TGTGCCAGCAACGGAGGGTTCACTGAAGCTTTCTTT
v_call: TRBV5-1; d_call: -; j_call: TRBJ2-5; clone_size: -; cdr3_aa: CASSLVGETQYF; cdr3_nt: TGCGCCAGCAGCTTGGTCGGAGAGACCCAGTACTTC
v_call: TRBV2; d_call: TRBD2; j_call: TRBJ2-5; clone_size: -; cdr3_aa: CASSRNGLAGGSQETQYF; cdr3_nt: TGTGCCAGCAGTCGTAACGGACTAGCGGGGGGATCACAAGAGACCCAGTACTTC
v_call: TRBV5-1; d_call: TRBD1; j_call: TRBJ2-7; clone_size: -; cdr3_aa: CASSLGDSWNYEQYF; cdr3_nt: TGCGCCAGCAGCTTGGGGGACAGCTGGAACTACGAGCAGTACTTC
v_call: TRBV19; d_call: -; j_call: TRBJ2-2; clone_size: once; cdr3_aa: CASSSDYSTGELFF; cdr3_nt: TGTGCCAGTAGTAGCGACTATTCCACCGGGGAGCTGTTTTTT
v_call: TRBV5-1; d_call: TRBD2; j_call: TRBJ2-3; clone_size: few; cdr3_aa: CASSLVAGLAGGYEDTQYF; cdr3_nt: TGCGCCAGCAGCTTAGTGGCGGGACTAGCGGGAGGGTATGAAGATACGCAGTATTTT
v_call: TRBV6-6; d_call: TRBD1; j_call: TRBJ2-7; clone_size: -; cdr3_aa: CAIGRGTGFFEQYF; cdr3_nt: TGTGCCATCGGCCGTGGGACAGGGTTTTTCGAGCAGTACTTC
v_call: TRBV10-3; d_call: -; j_call: TRBJ1-2; clone_size: -; cdr3_aa: CAIALQGDYGYTF; cdr3_nt: TGTGCCATCGCATTACAGGGAGACTATGGCTACACCTTC
v_call: TRBV9; d_call: -; j_call: TRBJ2-3; clone_size: -; cdr3_aa: CASSVGSVADTQYF; cdr3_nt: TGTGCCAGCAGCGTAGGGAGTGTCGCAGATACGCAGTATTTT
v_call: TRBV19; d_call: TRBD1; j_call: TRBJ1-5; clone_size: -; cdr3_aa: CASSPTRQGRSQPQHF; cdr3_nt: TGTGCCAGTAGTCCAACAAGACAGGGGCGCAGTCAGCCCCAGCATTTT